One sample yielded the 3 T cell receptor beta chains listed below, sequenced in a study of cytomegalovirus exposure and HLA in healthy donors. Produced via immunoSEQ multiplex PCR; TCRdb's table is partial and in-frame only. Here the sample spans roughly 200,000 clones, around 80% being singletons. Sequencing input: PBMCs. The receptors were sampled from a woman aged 25 to 39 in good health and CMV-seronegative.

This chain links TRBV7-2 with TRBJ2-1; TRBD1 is a possible D gene (5 bases). CDR1 and CDR2 (germline): SGHTA, FQGNSA. CDR3 length: 14 amino acids. The V gene lost 0 bases and the J gene lost 8 bases, with 11 bases spanning the gap. The CDR3 reads CASSLAQQADEQFF. The DNA for the CDR3 is TGTGCCAGCAGCTTAGCGCAACAGGCTGATGAGCAGTTCTTC.

V usage is TRBV6-6 and J usage is TRBJ1-1, with TRBD1 as a possible D gene (6 bases). V dropped 6 bases and J dropped 7 bases, with 15 bases sitting between them. This CDR3 spans 13 amino acids. Germline V gives CDR1 MNHNY, CDR2 SVGAGI (reference sequence). Written as DNA, the CDR3 is TGTGCCAGCAGCATCAGACAGGACGGTGAAGCTTTCTTT. Amino acid sequence: CASSIRQDGEAFF.

The chain uses TRBV18 and TRBJ1-4; D gene uncertain. This CDR3 spans 16 amino acids. Trimming removed 3 bases at V and 0 bases at J, with 11 bases between. The germline V gene has CDR1 KGHSH and CDR2 LQKENI. CDR3 in amino acids: CASSPVRTATNEKLFF. As DNA, the CDR3 is TGTGCCAGCTCACCTGTCAGGACTGCAACTAATGAAAAACTGTTTTTT.